This T cell receptor (beta chain) was identified in a study of blood T cell repertoires in COVID-19. Whole-study context: Spain, Italy and the United States supplied samples that represented acute and convalescent COVID-19.

V was clipped by 5 bases and J by 0 bases; unmatched bases: 1. The CDR3 extends over 15 amino acids. The germline gives CDR1 LNHDA, CDR2 SQIVND (reference sequence). Original processing notes: Amplification of reference gene primers provided the estimated nucleated cell counts. Libraries were prepared by immunoSEQ multiplex PCR; TCRdb keeps only in-frame clonotypes and omits some of them. Clone size and V and J calls were adopted from that table, with D and trimming inferred from the DNA. The sample has more than 60,000 clones, 88% seen once. The TCR was taken from a woman aged 45-59 years with active or convalescent COVID-19. The J gene is TRBJ2-1, the V gene TRBV19, with 10 bases lining up with TRBD2. The sample consisted of peripheral blood. The CDR3 nucleotides read TGTGCCAGTAGTTCTAGCGGGAGCTCCTACAATGAGCAGTTCTTC. Residues: CASSSSGSSYNEQFF.